The rows below give T cell receptor beta chains drawn from one sample of a study of T cell responses to AZD1222 COVID-19 vaccine. The data were produced by immunoSEQ multiplex PCR, yet TCRdb's version contains in-frame clones alone and is incomplete. Of over 100,000 clones detected, around nine tenths appear once; the ten largest clones hold 6.9%. The sequencing here drew on peripheral blood, taken on day 0 of AZD1222 vaccination. All receptors come from an adult in good health. CDR3s include the opening cysteine and the closing phenylalanine or tryptophan. D genes are given only for firm matches. Clone size appears in some rows only: once, few, many, or a class for an expanded clone.

NA NA TRBJ2-1 TRBV10-2 TGCGCCAGCAGACAGGGCGAGCAGTTCTTC CASRQGEQFF
TRBD1 NA TRBJ1-5 TRBV19 TGTGCCAGTACCGACAGGGTTAGCAATCAGCCCCAGCATTTT CASTDRVSNQPQHF
NA NA TRBJ2-7 TRBV4-1 TGCGCCAGCAGCCAAGCCGGCCACTACGAGCAGTACTTC CASSQAGHYEQYF
NA NA TRBJ1-5 TRBV5-4 TGTGCCAGCAGCTTGGGGGGGGGAACAGACTATCAGCCCCAGCATTTT CASSLGGGTDYQPQHF
NA NA TRBJ2-7 TRBV7-9 TGTGCCAGCAGCCCCCGGACAGTTCACTTCTACGAGCAGTACTTC CASSPRTVHFYEQYF
TRBD1 NA TRBJ2-7 TRBV9 TGTGCCAGCAGCGCCGAACAGGGGCCCACAGCCTACGAGCAGTACTTC CASSAEQGPTAYEQYF
NA NA TRBJ2-3 TRBV5-1 TGCGCCAGCAGCTTCGGTGCTCGACCAGATAGCACAGATACGCAGTATTTT CASSFGARPDSTDTQYF
NA NA TRBJ1-1 TRBV6-5 TGTGCCAGCAGTTATGACACTGAAGCTTTCTTT CASSYDTEAFF
NA NA TRBJ2-3 TRBV5-4 TGTGCCAGCAGCTCTTGGGGGGGCGGCACAGATACGCAGTATTTT CASSSWGGGTDTQYF
NA NA TRBJ2-7 TRBV9 TGTGCCAGCAGCCGGTGGGGGGCTCGGGACGAGCAGTACTTC CASSRWGARDEQYF
NA NA TRBJ2-1 TRBV25-1 TGTGCCAGCAGTAGGGGGAACAAGCAGTTCTTC CASSRGNKQFF
NA NA TRBJ1-2 TRBV21-1 TGTGCCAGCAGCTACCGGGACAGCAATAACTTTGGCTACACCTTC CASSYRDSNNFGYTF
NA NA TRBJ1-2 TRBV6-5 TGTGCCAGCAGTTACAGTAGCGCGAACTATGGCTACACCTTC CASSYSSANYGYTF
NA NA TRBJ1-5 TRBV28 TGTGCCAGCAGGGGGGGAGGGATGCGTCAGCCCCAGCATTTT CASRGGGMRQPQHF
NA NA TRBJ2-7 TRBV28 TGTGCCAGCAGTTTGAGGGGCTACGAGCAGTACTTC CASSLRGYEQYF
NA NA TRBJ1-3 TRBV9 TGTGCCAGCAGCGTAGGGGTGGAGGGCTCTGGAAACACCATATATTTT CASSVGVEGSGNTIYF
TRBD1 NA TRBJ1-2 TRBV6-5 TGTGCCAGCACCTCTCCGGGACAGGGGTCCTATGGCTACACCTTC CASTSPGQGSYGYTF
NA NA TRBJ1-5 TRBV29-1 TGCAGCGTTGAAGATGGGGATGGGCCCCAGCATTTT CSVEDGDGPQHF
TRBD2 NA TRBJ2-6 TRBV30 TGTGCCTGGAGTGGACGGGAGGGGATCGTGGGGGCCAACGTCCTGACTTTC CAWSGREGIVGANVLTF
NA NA TRBJ2-5 TRBV6-2/TRBV6-3 TGTGCCAGCAGTTTGAAGGATACGGAGACCCAGTACTTC CASSLKDTETQYF
NA NA TRBJ1-3 TRBV9 TGTGCCAGCAGCGGGGGCGCGAACACCATATATTTT CASSGGANTIYF
TRBD1 NA TRBJ1-6 TRBV14 TGTGCCAGCAGCCAAGTGACAGGGGGGAATAATTCACCCCTCCACTTT CASSQVTGGNNSPLHF
NA NA TRBJ1-2 TRBV28 TGTGCCAGCAGTTTGACATACATCAACTATGGCTACACCTTC CASSLTYINYGYTF
NA NA TRBJ2-3 TRBV24-1 TGTGCCACCAGTGATTTGGGTAGGGGCGCGCGCCAAGATACGCAGTATTTT CATSDLGRGARQDTQYF
NA NA TRBJ1-3 TRBV5-4 TGTGCCAGCAGCCGGGGGGGGCCCGGAGTGGGAAACACCATATATTTT CASSRGGPGVGNTIYF
TRBD1 few TRBJ2-2 TRBV5-1 TGCGCCAGCAGCTCTTACAGGGGGCCCGGGGAGCTGTTTTTT CASSSYRGPGELFF
TRBD1 NA TRBJ1-1 TRBV14 TGTGCCAGCAGCCTTGTTGGACAGGGGTTGAACACTGAAGCTTTCTTT CASSLVGQGLNTEAFF
TRBD2 once TRBJ2-7 TRBV19 TGTGCCAGCAGGGAGGGAGTAACCAACGAGCAGTACTTC CASREGVTNEQYF
NA NA TRBJ2-7 TRBV2 TGTGCCAGCAGTGAGATGATGGGCGAGCAGTACTTC CASSEMMGEQYF
NA NA TRBJ1-1 TRBV7-8 TGTGCCAGCAGCTTAGCGGCAGGACAGACGAACACTGAAGCTTTCTTT CASSLAAGQTNTEAFF
NA NA TRBJ1-1 TRBV4-1 TGCGCCAGCAGCCTTGTAAGGGACGGTGAAGCTTTCTTT CASSLVRDGEAFF
NA NA TRBJ2-3 TRBV5-1 TGCGCCAGCAGCCTGGAATTTGATACGCAGTATTTT CASSLEFDTQYF
TRBD2 NA TRBJ2-3 TRBV29-1 TGCAGCGTTAGGACTAGCGGGTACACAGATACGCAGTATTTT CSVRTSGYTDTQYF
NA NA TRBJ1-1 TRBV11-2 TGTGCCAGCAGCCGAGGTGGCGGGGGCGTCTACACTGAAGCTTTCTTT CASSRGGGGVYTEAFF
NA NA TRBJ1-5 TRBV19 TGTGCCAGTAGGACTATGATGGGGAGCAATCAGCCCCAGCATTTT CASRTMMGSNQPQHF
TRBD1 NA TRBJ1-1 TRBV5-6 TGTGCCAGCAGCTGGGGACAGGATGAAGCTTTCTTT CASSWGQDEAFF
TRBD1 NA TRBJ1-6 TRBV19 TGTGCCAGTAAGGACAGGGAGGGTTATTCACCCCTCCACTTT CASKDREGYSPLHF
NA NA TRBJ1-2 TRBV7-9 TGTGCCACCCAGGGTAGCTACACCTTC CATQGSYTF
TRBD2 NA TRBJ2-2 TRBV11-3 TGTGCCAGCAGCTTACAGCGGGGGGGCCTCACCGGGGAGCTGTTTTTT CASSLQRGGLTGELFF
NA NA TRBJ1-1 TRBV7-8 TGTGCCAGCAGCTTTGAAGGGCTGACTGAAGCTTTCTTT CASSFEGLTEAFF
NA NA TRBJ2-4 TRBV6-5 TGTGCCAGCTCTCTAGACGGACTAGCCAAAAACATTCAGTACTTC CASSLDGLAKNIQYF
TRBD1 NA TRBJ2-7 TRBV19 TGTGCCAGTAGTATTTCCGGGACAGCCCTCCACGAGCAGTACTTC CASSISGTALHEQYF
TRBD2 NA TRBJ2-5 TRBV27 TGTGCCAGCAGTTTATCGCAACCCTTAGCGGGGCGGGAGACCCAGTACTTC CASSLSQPLAGRETQYF
NA NA TRBJ1-6 TRBV23-1 TGCGCCAGCAGTCAAATCCGACCCCCGCTGAGGGGTAATTCACCCCTCCACTTT CASSQIRPPLRGNSPLHF
NA few TRBJ2-1 TRBV20-1 TGCAGTGCTAGATACTTAAATGAGCAGTTCTTC CSARYLNEQFF
TRBD2 once TRBJ2-3 TRBV15 TGTGCCACCAGCAGAGGCGGGGGGCCCTGGGTGGCAGATACGCAGTATTTT CATSRGGGPWVADTQYF
TRBD1 NA TRBJ1-5 TRBV10-2 TGCGCCAGCAGTGAGACAGGGGGGACCTATAGCAATCAGCCCCAGCATTTT CASSETGGTYSNQPQHF
NA NA TRBJ2-2 TRBV5-1 TGCGCCAGCACCCCCGGGACCCCCACCGGGGAGCTGTTTTTT CASTPGTPTGELFF
NA NA TRBJ1-2 TRBV7-2 TGTGCCAGCAGCTTATCTTTCGCTAAGTCGGATGGCTACACCTTC CASSLSFAKSDGYTF
NA NA TRBJ1-4 TRBV5-5 TGTGCCAGCATTCCAGGGACGAACAATGAAAAACTGTTTTTT CASIPGTNNEKLFF